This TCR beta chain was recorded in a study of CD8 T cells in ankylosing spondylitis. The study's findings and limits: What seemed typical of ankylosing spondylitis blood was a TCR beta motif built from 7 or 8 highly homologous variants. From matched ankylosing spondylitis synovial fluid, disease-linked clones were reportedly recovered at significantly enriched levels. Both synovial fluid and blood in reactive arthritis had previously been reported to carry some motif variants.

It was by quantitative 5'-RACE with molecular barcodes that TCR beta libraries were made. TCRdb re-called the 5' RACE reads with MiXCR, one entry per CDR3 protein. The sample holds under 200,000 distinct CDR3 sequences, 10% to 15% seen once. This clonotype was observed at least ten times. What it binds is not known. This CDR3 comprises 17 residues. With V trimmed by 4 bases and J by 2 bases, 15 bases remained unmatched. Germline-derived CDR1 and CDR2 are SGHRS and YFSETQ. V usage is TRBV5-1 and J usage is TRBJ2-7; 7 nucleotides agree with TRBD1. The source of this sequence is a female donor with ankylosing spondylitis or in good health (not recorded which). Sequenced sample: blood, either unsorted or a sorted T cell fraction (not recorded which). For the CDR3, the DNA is TGCGCCAGCAGCCCGGACAGGATTTTAAGGCCACCCTACGAGCAGTACTTC. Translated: CASSPDRILRPPYEQYF.